The 22 T cell receptor beta chains reported below all come from one sample, sequenced in a study of identical twins. TCRdb re-derived calls from the 5' RACE reads in MiXCR, one entry per CDR3 protein. There are 250,000 or so distinct CDR3 sequences in the sample; approximately 8.6% occur only once, and over 2.5% lies in the top ten. Another study also made use of these data, one on yellow fever vaccine responses in identical twins.

Sequences were obtained from CD8+ T cells sorted from blood. The receptor set was obtained from a woman younger than 35 in good health.

This clonotype came up a few times. As DNA, the CDR3 is TGTGCCAGCAGCGCCGGTGGGGGGGCCTCCTACGAGCAGTACTTC. Residues: CASSAGGGASYEQYF. The gene calls are TRBV7-3 and TRBJ2-7; D is possibly TRBD2 (7 bases). The CDR3 extends over 15 amino acids. CDR1 is SGHTA, CDR2 FQGTGA, per germline. Between the trimmed V and J ends, which lost 5 bases and 0 bases, there was a span of 14 bases.

The chain is built from TRBV10-3 and TRBJ2-3; maybe TRBD1 (5 bases). Germline V gene sequence: CDR1 ENHRY, CDR2 SYGVKD. V was shortened by 0 bases and J by 2 bases, with 18 bases between the two germline ends. The length of the CDR3 is 18 residues. The CDR3 protein is CAISESGQAYGYTDTQYF. CDR3 bases: TGTGCCATCAGTGAGTCGGGGCAGGCCTATGGGTACACAGATACGCAGTATTTT.

This chain uses TRBV7-9 with TRBJ2-5; 8 bases fit TRBD2. V dropped 4 bases and J dropped 3; count of bases not matched to a gene: 7. CDR1 SEHNR and CDR2 FQNEAQ come from the germline V gene (reference sequence). CDR3 length: 15 residues. CDR3 loop: CASSSSLLAEETQYF. Written as DNA, the CDR3 is TGTGCCAGCAGCTCTAGTTTACTAGCGGAAGAGACCCAGTACTTC.

This clonotype was detected ten times or more. The gene calls are TRBV5-1 and TRBJ2-3, with TRBD2 identical over 11 bases. The CDR3 contains 17 residues. J lost 2 bases, V lost 6 bases, and 11 bases had no gene match. CDR1 and CDR2 from the germline V gene are SGHRS and YFSETQ. CDR3 amino acids: CASTAPSGRNPTDTQYF. CDR3 nucleotides: TGCGCCAGCACTGCCCCTAGCGGGAGGAATCCCACAGATACGCAGTATTTT.

This clonotype was seen many times. This chain joins TRBV29-1 and TRBJ2-7; TRBD1 aligns across 7 bases. Germline CDR1 and CDR2: SQVTM and ANQGSEA. The CDR3 totals 13 residues. The V segment lost 4 bases and the J segment 0 bases; nucleotides outside the gene matches: 3. The CDR3 sequence: CSVGQGDSYEQYF. The CDR3 nucleotides are TGCAGCGTTGGACAGGGAGACTCCTACGAGCAGTACTTC.

The CDR3 protein is CASSLVGPAGYNEQFF. Written as DNA, the CDR3 is TGTGCCAGCAGCTTGGTTGGTCCAGCGGGCTACAATGAGCAGTTCTTC. The chain is built from TRBV5-6 and TRBJ2-1, with a weak D call TRBD2 (6 bases). This CDR3 region has 16 residues. V lost 0 bases and J 3 bases, leaving 13 bases between the germline ends. The germline gives CDR1 SGHDT, CDR2 YYEEEE.

This chain uses TRBV6-1 with TRBJ2-7; D call uncertain. The CDR3 is 14 residues long. Per germline, CDR1 MNHNS and CDR2 SASEGT. Trimming left V 5 bases short and J 5 bases short, with 16 bases between. The CDR3 region is CASSPLGLSNEQYF. CDR3 nucleotides: TGTGCCAGCAGTCCCCTCGGGCTATCCAACGAGCAGTACTTC.

In this sample, this clonotype turned up many times. The chain uses TRBV27 and TRBJ2-7; D is unresolved. Per germline, CDR1 MNHEY and CDR2 SMNVEV (reference sequence). V gave up 4 bases and J gave up 7 bases, with 8 bases separating them. CDR3 length equals 11 residues. The CDR3 is CASSSDEEQYF. The CDR3 DNA reads as TGTGCCAGCAGTTCGGATGAAGAGCAGTACTTC.

At least ten counts were recorded for this clonotype. J is TRBJ2-1 and V is TRBV29-1, with D perhaps assigned TRBD1 or TRBD2 (5 bases each). This CDR3 is built from 12 residues. With 1 base removed from V and 9 bases from J, the gap between germline ends came to 10 bases. CDR1 is SQVTM, CDR2 ANQGSEA, per germline. CDR3 loop: CSVEGPGREQFF. In DNA form, the CDR3 reads TGCAGCGTTGAAGGACCGGGGCGTGAGCAGTTCTTC.

This clonotype was picked up a small number of times. V is TRBV2 and J is TRBJ2-3; 10 nucleotides agree with TRBD1. The CDR3 spans 17 residues. Germline V gene lookup returns CDR1 SNHLY and CDR2 FYNNEI. V shed 6 bases and J 3 bases; nucleotides not matched to a gene: 12. The CDR3 region is CASSAQLTGGGTDTQYF. DNA of the CDR3: TGTGCCAGCAGCGCACAACTGACAGGGGGCGGAACAGATACGCAGTATTTT.

The chain recombines TRBV7-9 with TRBJ1-1; 8 bases agree with TRBD1. The CDR3 totals 15 residues. Germline V gene sequence: CDR1 SEHNR, CDR2 FQNEAQ (reference sequence). With V trimmed by 2 bases and J by 10 bases, 12 bases remained unmatched. The CDR3 loop reads CASSLFTGQGLPAFF. DNA for the CDR3: TGTGCCAGCAGCTTATTCACAGGACAGGGTTTGCCAGCTTTCTTT.

This clonotype has more than one count but fewer than ten. This chain uses TRBV7-9 with TRBJ1-4, with TRBD1 as a possible D gene (5 bases). The V end lost 4 bases, the J end lost 4 bases, and 13 bases lay between the germline ends. This CDR3 comprises 15 residues. Germline V gene data show CDR1 as SEHNR and CDR2 as FQNEAQ (reference sequence). The CDR3 DNA is TGTGCCAGCAGCTACCGGGACGGAATTAATGAAAAACTGTTTTTT. It encodes CASSYRDGINEKLFF.

This clonotype was counted only a few times. V and J are TRBV6-5 and TRBJ2-1; either TRBD1 or TRBD2 may fit D (5 bases each). Germline V CDR1 and CDR2: MNHEY, SVGAGI. The CDR3 sequence is 14 residues long. Trimming pared 1 base from V and 7 bases from J, leaving 11 bases between. The CDR3 loop is CASSYYGALNEQFF. DNA of the CDR3: TGTGCCAGCAGTTACTACGGGGCGCTTAATGAGCAGTTCTTC.

This clonotype was observed a handful of times. This chain joins TRBV9 and TRBJ2-2; either TRBD1 or TRBD2 may fit D (5 bases each). This CDR3 comprises 15 residues. Germline CDR1 SGDLS, CDR2 YYNGEE. Trimming shortened V by 0 bases and J by 7 bases, and 13 bases separated the two germline ends. For the CDR3, the DNA is TGTGCCAGCAGCGTAGAATCGGGGCGGTACGGGGAGCTGTTTTTT. Protein product: CASSVESGRYGELFF. Full variable domain (missing parts from reference TRBV9 and TRBJ2-2): DSGVTQTPKHLITATGQRVTLRCSPRSGDLSVYWYQQSLDQGLQFLIQYYNGEERAKGNILERFSAQQFPDLHSELNLSSLELGDSALYFCASSVESGRYGELFFGEGSRLTVL.

The chain carries TRBV12-3 or TRBV12-4 and TRBJ2-7, with 11 bases matching TRBD1. Trimming took 6 bases from V and 3 from J; bases not matched to a gene: 1. The CDR3 is 13 residues long. The CDR3 region has the DNA TGTGCCAGCAGGGGACAGGGGGGCTACGAGCAGTACTTC. The encoded protein is CASRGQGGYEQYF.

This clonotype was seen many times. This CDR3 is CASSLIPGDEQFF. CDR3 sequence (DNA): TGTGCCAGCAGCTTGATCCCCGGGGATGAGCAGTTCTTC. The chain employs TRBV5-6 and TRBJ2-1; weak D call: TRBD2 (5 bases). Per the germline V gene, CDR1 is SGHDT and CDR2 is YYEEEE. Trimming left V 1 base short and J 8 bases short, with 10 bases between. The CDR3 runs 13 residues.

In this sample, this clonotype turned up a few times. This chain connects TRBV6-2 or TRBV6-3 to TRBJ2-1; D is uncertain. Germline CDR1 MNHEY, CDR2 SVGEGT. Between the trimmed V and J ends, which lost 2 bases and 7 bases, there was a span of 9 bases. The CDR3 covers 13 residues. The CDR3 loop reads CASSYPRRNEQFF. As DNA, the CDR3 is TGTGCCAGCAGTTACCCCCGGCGTAATGAGCAGTTCTTC.

This clonotype was observed a few times. The CDR3 is CASSFPPGQTNTGELFF. The CDR3, as DNA: TGTGCCAGCAGCTTTCCGCCGGGACAGACGAACACCGGGGAGCTGTTTTTT. This sequence joins TRBV7-3 and TRBJ2-2; TRBD1 matches 7 bases. The CDR3 has 17 amino acids. Germline V gene lookup returns CDR1 SGHTA and CDR2 FQGTGA. V gave up 3 bases and J gave up 0 bases; unmatched junction bases: 7.

This clonotype was found many times. The rearrangement links TRBV28 to TRBJ2-3; D might be TRBD2 (6 bases). The ends were cut back, 3 bases at V and 4 bases at J, with 20 bases in the middle. The CDR3 sequence is 17 residues long. From germline, CDR1 is MDHEN and CDR2 SYDVKM. In DNA, the CDR3 is TGTGCCAGCAGTTTTTTCCGCCTCGTCCCGGGGGCAGATACGCAGTATTTT. Translated, it gives CASSFFRLVPGADTQYF.

This clonotype was found a few times. This sequence joins TRBV7-2 and TRBJ2-5; TRBD2 aligns across 7 bases. The CDR3 is 15 amino acids. Germline assignment: CDR1 SGHTA and CDR2 FQGNSA. Trimming took 0 bases from V and 1 from J; bases not matched to a gene: 2. The CDR3 nucleotides read TGTGCCAGCAGCTTAGCGCTAGCGGTCCAAGAGACCCAGTACTTC. Translating it yields CASSLALAVQETQYF.

The chain joins TRBV19 to TRBJ2-1; perhaps TRBD2 as D (5 bases). This CDR3 region has 13 residues. Trimming took off 7 bases at V and 4 bases at J, with 11 bases between the two ends. The germline CDR1 and CDR2 sequences are LNHDA and SQIVND (reference sequence). The CDR3 sequence: CASKVAPYNEQFF. As DNA, the CDR3 is TGTGCCAGTAAGGTAGCGCCTTACAATGAGCAGTTCTTC. The full variable domain, rest sourced from reference TRBV19 and TRBJ2-1, is DGGITQSPKYLFRKEGQNVTLSCEQNLNHDAMYWYRQDPGQGLRLIYYSQIVNDFQKGDIAEGYSVSREKKESFPLTVTSAQKNPTAFYLCASKVAPYNEQFFGPGTRLTVL.

The chain couples TRBV9 to TRBJ1-6; maybe TRBD1 (6 bases). The CDR3 sequence is 14 residues long. V shed 4 bases and J shed 7 bases, with 12 bases lying between them. Germline lookup yields CDR1 SGDLS and CDR2 YYNGEE. This CDR3 reads CASSSTGYNSPLHF. The CDR3 DNA sequence: TGTGCCAGCAGCAGCACAGGGTACAATTCACCCCTCCACTTT.